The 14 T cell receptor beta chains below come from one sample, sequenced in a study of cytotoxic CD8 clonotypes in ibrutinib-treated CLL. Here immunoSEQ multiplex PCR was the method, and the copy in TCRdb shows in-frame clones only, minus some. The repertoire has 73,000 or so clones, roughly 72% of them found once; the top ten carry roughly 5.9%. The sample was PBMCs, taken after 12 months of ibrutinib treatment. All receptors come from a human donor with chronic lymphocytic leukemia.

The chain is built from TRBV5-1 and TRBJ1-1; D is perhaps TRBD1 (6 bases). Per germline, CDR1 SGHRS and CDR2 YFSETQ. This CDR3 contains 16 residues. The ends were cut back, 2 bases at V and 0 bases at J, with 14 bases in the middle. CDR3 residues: CASSLLTGRVNTEAFF. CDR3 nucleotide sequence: TGCGCCAGCAGCTTACTGACAGGCCGGGTGAACACTGAAGCTTTCTTT.

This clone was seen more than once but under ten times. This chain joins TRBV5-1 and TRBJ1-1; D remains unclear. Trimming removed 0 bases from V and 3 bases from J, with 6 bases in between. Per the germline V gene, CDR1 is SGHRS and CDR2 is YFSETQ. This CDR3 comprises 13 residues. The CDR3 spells CASSLGADTEAFF. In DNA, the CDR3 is TGCGCCAGCAGCTTGGGGGCTGACACTGAAGCTTTCTTT.

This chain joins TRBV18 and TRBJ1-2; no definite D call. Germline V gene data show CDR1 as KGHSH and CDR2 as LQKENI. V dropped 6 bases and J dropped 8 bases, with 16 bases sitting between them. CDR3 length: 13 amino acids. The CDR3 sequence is CASSPTQEEGYTF. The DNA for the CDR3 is TGTGCCAGCTCTCCGACCCAAGAGGAGGGCTACACCTTC. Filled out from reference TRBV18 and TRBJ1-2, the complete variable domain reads NAGVMQNPRHLVRRRGQEARLRCSPMKGHSHVYWYRQLPEEGLKFMVYLQKENIIDESGMPKERFSAEFPKEGPSILRIQQVVRGDSAAYFCASSPTQEEGYTFGSGTRLTVV.

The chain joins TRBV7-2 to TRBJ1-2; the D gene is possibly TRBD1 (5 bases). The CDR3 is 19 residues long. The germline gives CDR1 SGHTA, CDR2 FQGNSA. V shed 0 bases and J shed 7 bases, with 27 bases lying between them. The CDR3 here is CASSLALGQAEPGSFGYTF. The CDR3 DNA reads TGTGCCAGCAGCTTAGCGTTGGGGCAGGCCGAACCTGGCTCATTTGGCTACACCTTC.

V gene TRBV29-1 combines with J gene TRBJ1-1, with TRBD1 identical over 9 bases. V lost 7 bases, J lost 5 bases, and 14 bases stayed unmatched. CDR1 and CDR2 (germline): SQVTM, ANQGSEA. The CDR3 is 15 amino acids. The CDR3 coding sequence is TGCAGCGCCCAACCCGGGACAGGGTTGGGGACTGAAGCTTTCTTT. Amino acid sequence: CSAQPGTGLGTEAFF.

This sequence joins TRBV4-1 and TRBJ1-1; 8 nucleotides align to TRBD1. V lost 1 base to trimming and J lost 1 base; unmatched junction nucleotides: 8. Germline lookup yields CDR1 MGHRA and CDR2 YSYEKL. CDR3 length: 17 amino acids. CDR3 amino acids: CASSQGRQGATNTEAFF. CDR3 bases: TGCGCCAGCAGCCAAGGGAGGCAGGGGGCAACGAACACTGAAGCTTTCTTT.

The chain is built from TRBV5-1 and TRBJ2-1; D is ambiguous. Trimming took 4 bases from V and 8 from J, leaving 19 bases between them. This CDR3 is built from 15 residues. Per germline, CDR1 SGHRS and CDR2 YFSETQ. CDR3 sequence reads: CASSLRSGEFDEQFF. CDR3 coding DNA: TGCGCCAGCAGCCTGCGCTCAGGAGAATTCGATGAGCAGTTCTTC.

The CDR3 loop is CASSTAENTEAFF. CDR3 nucleotide sequence: TGTGCCAGTAGTACGGCAGAAAACACTGAAGCTTTCTTT. This chain joins TRBV19 and TRBJ1-1, with no clear D. V was shortened by 4 bases and J by 2 bases, with 8 bases between the two germline ends. The germline V gene encodes CDR1 LNHDA and CDR2 SQIVND (reference sequence). This CDR3 spans 13 amino acids.

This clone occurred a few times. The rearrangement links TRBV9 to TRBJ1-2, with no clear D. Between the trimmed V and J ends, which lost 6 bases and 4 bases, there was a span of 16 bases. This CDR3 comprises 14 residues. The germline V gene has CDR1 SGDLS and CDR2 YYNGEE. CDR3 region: CASIPSRKTYGYTF. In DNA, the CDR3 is TGTGCCAGCATACCCTCAAGAAAGACCTATGGCTACACCTTC.

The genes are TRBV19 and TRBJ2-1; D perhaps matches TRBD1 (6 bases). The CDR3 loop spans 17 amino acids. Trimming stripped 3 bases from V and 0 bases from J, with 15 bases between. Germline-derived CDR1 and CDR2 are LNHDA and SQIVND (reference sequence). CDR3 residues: CASSIKYRVSSYNEQFF. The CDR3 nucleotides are TGTGCCAGTAGTATCAAATACAGGGTTAGCTCCTACAATGAGCAGTTCTTC.

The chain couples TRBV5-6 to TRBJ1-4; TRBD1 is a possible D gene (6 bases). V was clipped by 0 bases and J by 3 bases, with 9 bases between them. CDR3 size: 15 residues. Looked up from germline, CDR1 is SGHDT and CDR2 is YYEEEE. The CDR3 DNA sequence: TGTGCCAGCAGCTTGGACAGGGATGCTAATGAAAAACTGTTTTTT. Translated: CASSLDRDANEKLFF. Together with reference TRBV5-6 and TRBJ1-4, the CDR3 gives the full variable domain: DAGVTQSPTHLIKTRGQQVTLRCSPKSGHDTVSWYQQALGQGPQFIFQYYEEEERQRGNFPDRFSGHQFPNYSSELNVNALLLGDSALYLCASSLDRDANEKLFFGSGTQLSVL.

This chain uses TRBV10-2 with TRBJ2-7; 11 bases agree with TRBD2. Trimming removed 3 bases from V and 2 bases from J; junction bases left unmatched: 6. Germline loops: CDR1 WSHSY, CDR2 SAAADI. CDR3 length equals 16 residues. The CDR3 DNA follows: TGCGCCAGCAGTGACCCTAGCGGGGGGCACCCCTACGAGCAGTACTTC. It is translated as CASSDPSGGHPYEQYF.

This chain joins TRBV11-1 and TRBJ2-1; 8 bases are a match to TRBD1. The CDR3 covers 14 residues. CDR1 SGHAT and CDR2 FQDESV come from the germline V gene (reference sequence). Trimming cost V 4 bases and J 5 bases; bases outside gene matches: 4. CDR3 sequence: CASSWTGINNEQFF. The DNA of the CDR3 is TGTGCCAGCAGCTGGACAGGGATAAACAATGAGCAGTTCTTC.

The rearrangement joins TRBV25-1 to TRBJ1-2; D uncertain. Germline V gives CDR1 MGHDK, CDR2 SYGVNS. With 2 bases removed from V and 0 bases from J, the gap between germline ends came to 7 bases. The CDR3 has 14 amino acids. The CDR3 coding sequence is TGTGCCAGCAGTGAAGAAGGCCCTAACTATGGCTACACCTTC. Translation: CASSEEGPNYGYTF.